This T cell receptor (beta chain) was observed in a study of human T cells and chemical hapten exposure. Study at large: Mainly, slight library volume differences in the pool made TCR yields vary.

TCRdb reprocessed the RACE reads with MiXCR, giving one entry per CDR3 protein. The sample consists of tens of thousands of distinct CDR3 sequences, 13% to 15% of them appearing once. Study conclusions and caveats: There were significantly more large CDR3 similarity clusters among expanded TCRs than among controls.

This CDR3 has 15 amino acids. CDR1 is DFQATT and CDR2 is SNEGSKA in the germline V gene (reference sequence). The junction had 10 bases not matched to a gene; V was cut back by 6 bases and J by 4 bases. Time point described: pre-sensitization, week 0. Documented treatment: therapeutic diphenylcyclopropenone sensitization with weekly scalp DPC. Points on this clonotype: The antigen is not known.

The chain links TRBV20-1 to TRBJ2-3, with 10 bases fitting TRBD2. The TCR originated in a woman between 50 and 59 years old with alopecia areata. Some clones in this sample may be carry-over from other donors' samples. Sample: whole blood, taken in connection with sensitization to the hapten diphenylcyclopropenone (DPC). CDR3 sequence (DNA): TGCAGTGCGCTACCTAGCGGGAGAAGTTCAGATACGCAGTATTTT. Translation gives CSALPSGRSSDTQYF.